These 2 T cell receptor beta chains came from one sample sequenced in a study of cytomegalovirus exposure and HLA in healthy donors. PCR involved 60 Vbeta and 13 Jbeta primers. The assay was immunoSEQ multiplex PCR, and TCRdb's table has in-frame clones only and misses some. The table includes roughly 180,000 clones, 80% detected once. The sample taken for sequencing was PBMCs. The source of these receptors is a man aged 25-45 years in good health and CMV-seropositive.

The rearrangement links TRBV4-3 to TRBJ1-4; D is perhaps TRBD1 (5 bases). V lost 0 bases and J 6 bases, leaving 23 bases between the germline ends. In germline, CDR1 is LGHNA, CDR2 YSLEER. The CDR3 loop spans 19 amino acids. In DNA form, the CDR3 reads TGCGCCAGCAGCCAAGACCCGTGGGTCCCTCAAGGGGCCTATGAAAAACTGTTTTTT. Translation gives CASSQDPWVPQGAYEKLFF.

The chain combines TRBV5-1 with TRBJ2-2; 8 nucleotides agree with TRBD2. CDR3 length equals 17 residues. From germline, CDR1 is SGHRS and CDR2 YFSETQ. V was clipped by 2 bases and J by 0 bases; unmatched bases: 6. CDR3 residues: CASSFSREGANTGELFF. The CDR3 region has the DNA TGCGCCAGCAGCTTCAGTCGGGAGGGGGCGAACACCGGGGAGCTGTTTTTT.